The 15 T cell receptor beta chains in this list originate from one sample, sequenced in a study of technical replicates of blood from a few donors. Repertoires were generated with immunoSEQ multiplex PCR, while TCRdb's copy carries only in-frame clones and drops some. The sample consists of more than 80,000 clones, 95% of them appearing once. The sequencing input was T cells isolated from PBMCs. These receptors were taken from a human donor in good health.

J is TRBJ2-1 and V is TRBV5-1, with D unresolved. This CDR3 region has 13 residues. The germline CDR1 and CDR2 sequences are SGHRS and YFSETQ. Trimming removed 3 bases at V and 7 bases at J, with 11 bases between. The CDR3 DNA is TGCGCCAGCAGCTATTTGTCCGGGAATGAGCAGTTCTTC. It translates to CASSYLSGNEQFF.

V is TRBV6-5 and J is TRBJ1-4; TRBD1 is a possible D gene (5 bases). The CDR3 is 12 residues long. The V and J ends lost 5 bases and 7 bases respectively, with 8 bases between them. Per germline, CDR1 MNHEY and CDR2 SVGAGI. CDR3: CASSEDSEKLFF. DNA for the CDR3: TGTGCCAGCAGTGAAGACAGTGAAAAACTGTTTTTT.

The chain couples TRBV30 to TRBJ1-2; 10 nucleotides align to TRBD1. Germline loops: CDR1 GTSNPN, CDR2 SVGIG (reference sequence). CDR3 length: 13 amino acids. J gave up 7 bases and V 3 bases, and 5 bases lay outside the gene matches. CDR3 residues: CAWSGQGGGGYTF. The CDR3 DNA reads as TGTGCCTGGAGCGGACAGGGGGGCGGTGGCTACACCTTC.

The CDR3 DNA is TGCGCCAGCAGCCAAGTAGGACAGGGCTATCAGCCCCAGCATTTT. Its translation: CASSQVGQGYQPQHF. The J gene is TRBJ1-5, the V gene TRBV4-1; TRBD1 matches 8 bases. V lost 1 base and J lost 5; bases outside the gene matches: 4. There are 15 residues in the CDR3. Germline lookup yields CDR1 MGHRA and CDR2 YSYEKL.

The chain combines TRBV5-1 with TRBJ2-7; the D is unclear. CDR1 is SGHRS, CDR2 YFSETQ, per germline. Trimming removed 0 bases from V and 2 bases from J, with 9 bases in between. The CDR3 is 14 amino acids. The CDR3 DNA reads TGCGCCAGCAGCTTGGCGGTCGATCCCTACGAGCAGTACTTC. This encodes CASSLAVDPYEQYF.

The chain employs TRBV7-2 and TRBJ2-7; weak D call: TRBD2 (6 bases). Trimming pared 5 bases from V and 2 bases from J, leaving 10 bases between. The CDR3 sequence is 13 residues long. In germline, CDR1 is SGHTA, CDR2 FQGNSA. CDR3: CASSRTGAYEQYF. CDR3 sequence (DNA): TGTGCCAGCAGCCGGACGGGGGCCTACGAGCAGTACTTC.

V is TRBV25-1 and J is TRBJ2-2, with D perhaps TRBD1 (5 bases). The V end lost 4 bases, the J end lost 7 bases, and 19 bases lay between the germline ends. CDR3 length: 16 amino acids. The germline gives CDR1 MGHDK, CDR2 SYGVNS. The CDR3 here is CASSGWGPTKYGELFF. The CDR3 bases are TGTGCCAGCAGTGGATGGGGCCCTACAAAATACGGGGAGCTGTTTTTT.

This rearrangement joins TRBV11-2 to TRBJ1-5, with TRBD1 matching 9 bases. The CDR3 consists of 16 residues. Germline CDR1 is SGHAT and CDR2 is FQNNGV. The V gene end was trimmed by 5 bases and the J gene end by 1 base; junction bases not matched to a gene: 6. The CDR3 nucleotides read TGTGCCAGCAGCCAGGGGACAGGGTTGAGCAATCAGCCCCAGCATTTT. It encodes CASSQGTGLSNQPQHF.

This CDR3 is CALIRQFTQYF. DNA of the CDR3: TGTGCCCTAATTAGACAGTTTACGCAGTATTTT. The V and J genes are TRBV30 and TRBJ2-3, with D possibly TRBD1 on 5 matching bases. Trimming pared 8 bases from V and 8 bases from J, leaving 14 bases between. The CDR3 consists of 11 residues. The germline gives CDR1 GTSNPN, CDR2 SVGIG (reference sequence).

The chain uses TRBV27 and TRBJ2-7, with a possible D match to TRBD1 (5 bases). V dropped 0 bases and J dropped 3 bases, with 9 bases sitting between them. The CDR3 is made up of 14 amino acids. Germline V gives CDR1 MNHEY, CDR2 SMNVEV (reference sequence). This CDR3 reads CASSLSRDSYEQYF. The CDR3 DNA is TGTGCCAGCAGTTTATCGCGAGACAGCTACGAGCAGTACTTC.

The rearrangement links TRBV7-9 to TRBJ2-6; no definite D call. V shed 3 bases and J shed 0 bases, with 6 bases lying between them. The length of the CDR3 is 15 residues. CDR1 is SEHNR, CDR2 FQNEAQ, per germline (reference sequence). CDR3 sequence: CASSFSRSGANVLTF. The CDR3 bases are TGTGCCAGCAGCTTTTCTCGCTCTGGGGCCAACGTCCTGACTTTC.

CDR3 in amino acids: CASSLAGTSGSLNEQFF. In nucleotides, the CDR3 is TGTGCCAGCAGCTTGGCGGGGACTAGCGGGAGTCTGAATGAGCAGTTCTTC. The chain employs TRBV5-4 and TRBJ2-1; 14 bases are shared with TRBD2. The CDR3 totals 17 residues. V was clipped by 0 bases and J by 7 bases; unmatched bases: 6. CDR1 SGHNT and CDR2 YYREEE come from the germline V gene (reference sequence).

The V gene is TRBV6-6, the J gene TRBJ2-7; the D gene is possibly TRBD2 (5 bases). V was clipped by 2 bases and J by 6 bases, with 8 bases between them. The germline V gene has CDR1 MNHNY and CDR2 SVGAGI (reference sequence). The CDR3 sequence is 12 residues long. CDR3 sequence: CASSYGGSEQYF. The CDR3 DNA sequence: TGTGCCAGCAGTTACGGTGGGAGCGAGCAGTACTTC.

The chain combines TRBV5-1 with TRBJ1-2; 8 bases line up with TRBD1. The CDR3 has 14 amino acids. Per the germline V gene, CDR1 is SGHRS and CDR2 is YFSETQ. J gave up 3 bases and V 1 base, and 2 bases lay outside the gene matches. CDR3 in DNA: TGCGCCAGCAGCTTGACGACAGGGGACTATGGCTACACCTTC. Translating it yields CASSLTTGDYGYTF.

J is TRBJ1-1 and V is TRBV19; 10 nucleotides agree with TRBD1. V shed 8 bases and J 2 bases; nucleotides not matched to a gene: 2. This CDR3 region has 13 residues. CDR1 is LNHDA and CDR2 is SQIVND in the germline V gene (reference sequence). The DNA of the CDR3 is TGTGCCAGTGAGACAGGGGGCAACACTGAAGCTTTCTTT. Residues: CASETGGNTEAFF.